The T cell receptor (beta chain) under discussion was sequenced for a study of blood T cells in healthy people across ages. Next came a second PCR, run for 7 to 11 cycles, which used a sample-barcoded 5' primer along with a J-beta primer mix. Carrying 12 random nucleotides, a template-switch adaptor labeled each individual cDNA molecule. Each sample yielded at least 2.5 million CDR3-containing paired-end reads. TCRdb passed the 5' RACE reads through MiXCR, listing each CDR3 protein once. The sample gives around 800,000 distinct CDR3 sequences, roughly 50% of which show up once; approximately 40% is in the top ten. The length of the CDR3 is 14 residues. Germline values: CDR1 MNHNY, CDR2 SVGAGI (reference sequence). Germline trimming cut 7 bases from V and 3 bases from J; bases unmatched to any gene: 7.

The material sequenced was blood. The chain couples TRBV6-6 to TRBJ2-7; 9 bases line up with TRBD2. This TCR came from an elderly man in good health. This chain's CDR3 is CASKGTSQLYEQYF. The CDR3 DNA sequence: TGTGCCAGCAAAGGGACTAGCCAACTCTACGAGCAGTACTTC.